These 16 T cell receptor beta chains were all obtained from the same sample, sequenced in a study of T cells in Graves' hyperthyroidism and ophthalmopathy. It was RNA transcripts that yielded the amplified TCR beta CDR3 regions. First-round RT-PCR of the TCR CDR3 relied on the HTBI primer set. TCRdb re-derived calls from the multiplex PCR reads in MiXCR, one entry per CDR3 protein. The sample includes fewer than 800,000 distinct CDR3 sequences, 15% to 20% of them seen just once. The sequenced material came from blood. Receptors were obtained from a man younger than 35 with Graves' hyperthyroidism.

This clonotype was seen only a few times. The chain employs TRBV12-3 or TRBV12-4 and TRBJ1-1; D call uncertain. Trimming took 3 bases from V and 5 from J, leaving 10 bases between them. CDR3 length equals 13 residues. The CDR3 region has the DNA TGTGCCAGCAGTTTCGTTAGTGGAACTGAAGCTTTCTTT. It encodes CASSFVSGTEAFF.

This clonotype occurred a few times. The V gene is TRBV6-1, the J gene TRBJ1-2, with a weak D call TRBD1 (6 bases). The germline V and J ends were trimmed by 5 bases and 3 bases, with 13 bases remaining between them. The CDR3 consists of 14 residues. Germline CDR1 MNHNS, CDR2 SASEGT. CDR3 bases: TGTGCCAGCAGTCCCTGGACAGACCACTATGGCTACACCTTC. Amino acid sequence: CASSPWTDHYGYTF.

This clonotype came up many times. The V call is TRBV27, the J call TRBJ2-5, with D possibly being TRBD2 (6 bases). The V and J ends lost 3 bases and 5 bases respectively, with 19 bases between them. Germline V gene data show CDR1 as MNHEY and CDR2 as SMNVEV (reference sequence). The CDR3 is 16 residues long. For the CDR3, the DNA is TGTGCCAGCAGTTTCTCACGCGGACTAATAGGGGAGACCCAGTACTTC. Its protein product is CASSFSRGLIGETQYF.

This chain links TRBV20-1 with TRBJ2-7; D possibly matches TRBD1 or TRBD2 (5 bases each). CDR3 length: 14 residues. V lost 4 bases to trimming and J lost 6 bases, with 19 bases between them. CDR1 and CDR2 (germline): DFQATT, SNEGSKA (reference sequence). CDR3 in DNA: TGCAGTGCTACCAGGTCCGGGGCAGAGCGCGAGCAGTACTTC. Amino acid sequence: CSATRSGAEREQYF.

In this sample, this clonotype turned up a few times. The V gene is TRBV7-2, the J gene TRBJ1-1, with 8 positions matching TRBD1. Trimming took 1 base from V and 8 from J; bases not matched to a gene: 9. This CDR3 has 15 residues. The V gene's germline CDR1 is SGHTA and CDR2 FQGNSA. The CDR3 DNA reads TGTGCCAGCAGCTTAGGCTATCAGGGGGCCCTAGAAGCTTTCTTT. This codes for CASSLGYQGALEAFF.

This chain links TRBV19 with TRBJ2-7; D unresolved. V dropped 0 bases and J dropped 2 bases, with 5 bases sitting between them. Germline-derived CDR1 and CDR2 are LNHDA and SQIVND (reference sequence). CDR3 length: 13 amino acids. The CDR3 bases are TGTGCCAGTAGTATAGACTTGCCCTACGAGCAGTACTTC. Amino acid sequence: CASSIDLPYEQYF.

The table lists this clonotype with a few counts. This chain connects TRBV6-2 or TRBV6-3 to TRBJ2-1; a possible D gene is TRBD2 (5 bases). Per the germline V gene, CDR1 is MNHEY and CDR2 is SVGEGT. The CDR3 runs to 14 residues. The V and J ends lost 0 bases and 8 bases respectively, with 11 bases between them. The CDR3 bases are TGTGCCAGCAGTTACTCGGTAGCGAGGGATGAGCAGTTCTTC. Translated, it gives CASSYSVARDEQFF.

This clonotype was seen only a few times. CDR3 amino acids: CASSLNPRGQGTRRFF. The CDR3 nucleotides read TGTGCCAGCAGCTTAAACCCCCGTGGACAGGGGACAAGGCGGTTCTTC. The rearrangement uses TRBV7-3 and TRBJ2-1, with 9 bases that match TRBD1. The CDR3 consists of 16 residues. Unmatched junction bases numbered 16, after V lost 1 base and J lost 15 bases. From germline, CDR1 is SGHTA and CDR2 FQGTGA.

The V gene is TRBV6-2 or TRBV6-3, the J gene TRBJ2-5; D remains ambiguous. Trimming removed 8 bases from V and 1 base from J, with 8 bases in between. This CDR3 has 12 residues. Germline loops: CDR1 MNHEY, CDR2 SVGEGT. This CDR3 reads CASGRPQETQYF. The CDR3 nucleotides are TGTGCCAGCGGTAGGCCCCAAGAGACCCAGTACTTC.

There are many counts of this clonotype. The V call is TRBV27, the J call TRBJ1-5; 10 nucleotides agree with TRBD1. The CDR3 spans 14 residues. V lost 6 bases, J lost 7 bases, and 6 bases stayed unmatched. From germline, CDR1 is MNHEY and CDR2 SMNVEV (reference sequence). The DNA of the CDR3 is TGTGCCAGCAGCCTGACAGGGGGCGGGCAGCCCCAGCATTTT. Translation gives CASSLTGGGQPQHF.

The CDR3 spells CASSIGKGAYEQYF. CDR3 coding DNA: TGTGCCAGTAGTATAGGTAAGGGAGCCTACGAGCAGTACTTC. The chain combines TRBV19 with TRBJ2-7; D might be TRBD2 (5 bases). This CDR3 contains 14 residues. Trimming left V 1 base short and J 2 bases short, with 9 bases between. Germline CDR1 reads LNHDA; CDR2 reads SQIVND (reference sequence). The full variable domain, with the rest looked up from reference TRBV19 and TRBJ2-7, is DGGITQSPKYLFRKEGQNVTLSCEQNLNHDAMYWYRQDPGQGLRLIYYSQIVNDFQKGDIAEGYSVSREKKESFPLTVTSAQKNPTAFYLCASSIGKGAYEQYFGPGTRLTVT.

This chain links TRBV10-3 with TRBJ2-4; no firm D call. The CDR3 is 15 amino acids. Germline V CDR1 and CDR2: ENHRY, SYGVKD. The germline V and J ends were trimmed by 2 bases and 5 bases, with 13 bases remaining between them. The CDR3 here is CAISEPKVAENIQYF. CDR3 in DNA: TGTGCCATCAGTGAGCCGAAGGTGGCGGAAAACATTCAGTACTTC.

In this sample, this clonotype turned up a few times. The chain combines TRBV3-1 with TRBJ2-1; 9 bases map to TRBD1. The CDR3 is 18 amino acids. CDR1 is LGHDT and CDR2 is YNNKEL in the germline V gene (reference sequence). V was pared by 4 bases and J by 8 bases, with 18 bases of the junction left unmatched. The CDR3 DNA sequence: TGTGCCAGCAGCCCGGGCTCACGGACAGGGGACCTGTACCATGAGCAGTTCTTC. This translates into CASSPGSRTGDLYHEQFF.

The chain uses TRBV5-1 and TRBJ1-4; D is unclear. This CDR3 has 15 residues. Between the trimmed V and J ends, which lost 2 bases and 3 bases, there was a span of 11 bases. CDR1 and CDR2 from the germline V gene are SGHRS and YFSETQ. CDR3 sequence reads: CASSFDIGSNEKLFF. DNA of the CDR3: TGCGCCAGCAGCTTCGATATCGGGTCTAATGAAAAACTGTTTTTT.

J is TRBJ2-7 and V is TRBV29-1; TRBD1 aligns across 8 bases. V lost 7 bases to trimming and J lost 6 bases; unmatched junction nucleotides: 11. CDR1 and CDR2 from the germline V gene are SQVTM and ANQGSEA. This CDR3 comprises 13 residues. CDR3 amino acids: CSAMGQAHGEQYF. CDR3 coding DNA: TGCAGCGCAATGGGACAGGCCCATGGCGAGCAGTACTTC.

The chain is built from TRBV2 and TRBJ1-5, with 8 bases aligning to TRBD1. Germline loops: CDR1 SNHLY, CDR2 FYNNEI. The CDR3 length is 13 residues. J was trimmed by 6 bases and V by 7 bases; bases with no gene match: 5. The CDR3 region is CASNMDRAQPQHF. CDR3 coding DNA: TGTGCCAGCAATATGGACAGGGCTCAGCCCCAGCATTTT.